These 2 T cell receptor beta chains share one sample of origin, sequenced in a study of technical replicates of blood from a few donors. Repertoires were generated with immunoSEQ multiplex PCR, while TCRdb's copy carries only in-frame clones and drops some. The sample contains approximately 52,000 clones, 86% of which appear only once. The specimen was PBMCs. These receptors were taken from a human donor in good health. Some clones in this sample may be carry-over from other donors' samples.

This rearrangement joins TRBV7-9 to TRBJ1-1, with D tentatively TRBD1 (6 bases). Trimming left V 5 bases short and J 4 bases short, with 11 bases between. Per germline, CDR1 SEHNR and CDR2 FQNEAQ (reference sequence). CDR3 length equals 13 residues. Here the CDR3 reads CASSHREGTEAFF. In DNA, the CDR3 is TGTGCCAGCAGCCACAGGGAGGGCACTGAAGCTTTCTTT.

The chain couples TRBV27 to TRBJ2-7, with D tentatively TRBD2 (6 bases). Germline lookup yields CDR1 MNHEY and CDR2 SMNVEV (reference sequence). This CDR3 spans 12 amino acids. V lost 6 bases and J lost 9, with 15 bases in between. The CDR3 nucleotides are TGTGCCAGCAGCCCAGGGACTCGCTGGCAGTACTTC. This sequence encodes CASSPGTRWQYF.